The clone carrying this TCR beta chain has just one count. Its antigen is currently unknown. This sample also contains other DNA sequences that code for the same CDR3. This entry comes from a study of T cell responses to AZD1222 COVID-19 vaccine. Trimming cost V 0 bases and J 1 base, with 4 bases left between them. The CDR3 is made up of 13 amino acids. Per germline, CDR1 SGHRS and CDR2 YFSETQ. Assay: immunoSEQ multiplex PCR; the TCRdb copy retains only in-frame clones and omits some. The sample comprises over 120,000 clones, about nine tenths of which are singletons, and approximately 1.5% rests with the top ten. Study-level points and caveats: Clonal diversity may have been underestimated in mostly white British donors.

The chain combines TRBV5-1 with TRBJ2-5; D remains ambiguous. The sample was peripheral blood, taken on day 0 of AZD1222 vaccination. The receptor's source is an adult in good health. The CDR3 loop is CASSLGVQETQYF. As DNA, the CDR3 is TGCGCCAGCAGCTTGGGTGTCCAAGAGACCCAGTACTTC.